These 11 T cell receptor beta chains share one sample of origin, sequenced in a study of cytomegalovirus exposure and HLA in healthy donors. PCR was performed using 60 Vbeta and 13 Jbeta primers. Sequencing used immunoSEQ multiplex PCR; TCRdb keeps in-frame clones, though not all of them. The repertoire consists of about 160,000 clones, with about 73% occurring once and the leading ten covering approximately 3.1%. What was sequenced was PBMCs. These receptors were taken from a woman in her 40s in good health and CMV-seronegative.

CDR3 region: CASSSYSGSGGRPYEQYF. The CDR3 region has the DNA TGTGCCAGCAGCTCCTATTCTGGGAGCGGGGGACGCCCGTACGAGCAGTACTTC. The chain couples TRBV11-2 to TRBJ2-7, with 8 nucleotides matching TRBD2. Trimming took 4 bases from V and 4 from J; bases not matched to a gene: 18. CDR1 SGHAT and CDR2 FQNNGV come from the germline V gene. The CDR3 extends over 18 amino acids.

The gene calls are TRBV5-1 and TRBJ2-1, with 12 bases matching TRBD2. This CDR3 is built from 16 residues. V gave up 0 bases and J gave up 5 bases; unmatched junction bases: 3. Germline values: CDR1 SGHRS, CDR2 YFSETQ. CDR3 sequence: CASSLGTSGAHNEQFF. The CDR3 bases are TGCGCCAGCAGCTTGGGGACTAGCGGGGCCCACAATGAGCAGTTCTTC.

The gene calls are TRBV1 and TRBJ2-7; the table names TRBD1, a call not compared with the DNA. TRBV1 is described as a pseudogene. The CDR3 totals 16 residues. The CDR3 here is CTSSHGTGPVMSEQYF. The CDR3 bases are TGCACCAGCAGCCATGGGACAGGGCCGGTGATGAGCGAGCAGTACTTC.

The CDR3 sequence: CASSLDPDYNSPLHF. CDR3 in DNA: TGCGCCAGCAGCTTGGATCCAGACTATAATTCACCCCTCCACTTT. The V call is TRBV5-1, the J call TRBJ1-6; D uncertain. CDR3 length: 15 amino acids. CDR1 SGHRS and CDR2 YFSETQ come from the germline V gene. V was cut by 0 bases and J by 3 bases, with 7 bases left in between.

The CDR3 region is CASSVVGATNEKLFF. The CDR3 DNA sequence: TGTGCCAGCAGCGTAGTTGGGGCGACTAATGAAAAACTGTTTTTT. The gene calls are TRBV9 and TRBJ1-4; TRBD1 might be the D (5 bases). CDR1 is SGDLS, CDR2 YYNGEE, per germline. Trimming removed 0 bases from V and 2 bases from J, with 8 bases in between. The CDR3 covers 15 residues.

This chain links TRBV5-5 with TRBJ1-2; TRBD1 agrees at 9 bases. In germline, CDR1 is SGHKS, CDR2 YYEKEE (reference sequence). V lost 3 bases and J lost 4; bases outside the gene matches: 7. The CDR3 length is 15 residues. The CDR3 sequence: CASSSGQGLAYGYTF. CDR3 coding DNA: TGTGCCAGCAGCTCAGGACAGGGGTTGGCCTATGGCTACACCTTC.

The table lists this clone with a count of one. This CDR3 is CASSVGGRHTGELFF. The CDR3 nucleotides read TGTGCCAGCAGTGTCGGGGGGCGTCACACCGGGGAGCTGTTTTTT. The chain is built from TRBV6-4 and TRBJ2-2, with a tentative D call TRBD2 (7 bases). The CDR3 extends over 15 amino acids. The germline V and J ends were trimmed by 4 bases and 3 bases, with 12 bases remaining between them. Germline-derived CDR1 and CDR2 are MRHNA and SNTAGT.

The chain's CDR3 is CASSIGGGGAVSEQFF. The CDR3 region has the DNA TGTGCCAGTAGTATAGGCGGCGGGGGGGCAGTCTCTGAGCAGTTCTTC. The chain joins TRBV19 to TRBJ2-1; 9 bases match TRBD2. CDR3 size: 16 residues. Germline V gives CDR1 LNHDA, CDR2 SQIVND (reference sequence). J was trimmed by 9 bases and V by 1 base; bases with no gene match: 10. The entire variable domain, with the rest obtained from reference TRBV19 and TRBJ2-1, is as follows: DGGITQSPKYLFRKEGQNVTLSCEQNLNHDAMYWYRQDPGQGLRLIYYSQIVNDFQKGDIAEGYSVSREKKESFPLTVTSAQKNPTAFYLCASSIGGGGAVSEQFFGPGTRLTVL.

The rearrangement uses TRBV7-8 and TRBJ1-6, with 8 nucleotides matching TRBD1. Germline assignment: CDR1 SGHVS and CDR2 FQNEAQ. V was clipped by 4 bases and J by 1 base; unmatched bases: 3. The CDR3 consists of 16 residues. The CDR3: CASSSTGVSYNSPLHF. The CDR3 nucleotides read TGTGCCAGCAGCTCGACAGGGGTTTCCTATAATTCACCCCTCCACTTT. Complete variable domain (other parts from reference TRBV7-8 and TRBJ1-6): GAGVSQSPRYKVAKRGQDVALRCDPISGHVSLFWYQQALGQGPEFLTYFQNEAQLDKSGLPSDRFFAERPEGSVSTLKIQRTQQEDSAVYLCASSSTGVSYNSPLHFGNGTRLTVT.

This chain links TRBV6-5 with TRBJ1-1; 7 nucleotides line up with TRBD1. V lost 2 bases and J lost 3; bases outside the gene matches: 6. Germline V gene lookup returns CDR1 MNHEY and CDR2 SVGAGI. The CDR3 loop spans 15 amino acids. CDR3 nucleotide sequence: TGTGCCAGCAGTTACGGGTCGACAGGGTACACTGAAGCTTTCTTT. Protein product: CASSYGSTGYTEAFF.

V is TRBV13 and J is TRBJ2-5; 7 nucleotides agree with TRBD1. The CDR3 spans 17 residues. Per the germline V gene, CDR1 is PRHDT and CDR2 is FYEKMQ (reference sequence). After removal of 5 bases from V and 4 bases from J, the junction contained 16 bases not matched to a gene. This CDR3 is CASSTRAGEGALETQYF. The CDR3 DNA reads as TGTGCCAGCAGCACCCGCGCCGGCGAGGGGGCCCTAGAGACCCAGTACTTC. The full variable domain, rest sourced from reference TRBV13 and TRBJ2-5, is AAGVIQSPRHLIKEKRETATLKCYPIPRHDTVYWYQQGPGQDPQFLISFYEKMQSDKGSIPDRFSAQQFSDYHSELNMSSLELGDSALYFCASSTRAGEGALETQYFGPGTRLLVL.